The 20 T cell receptor beta chains below were found in one sample sequenced in a study of cytomegalovirus exposure and HLA in healthy donors. A multiplex PCR was run with 60 Vbeta primers and 13 Jbeta primers. TCRdb's table, derived via immunoSEQ multiplex PCR, lists solely in-frame clones and lacks some. The sample contains fewer than 250,000 clones, roughly 80% of which appear only once. The specimen was PBMCs. The receptors come from a woman in her 50s in good health and CMV-seronegative.

The rearrangement links TRBV5-1 to TRBJ2-1, with 12 bases lining up with TRBD2. The V and J ends lost 0 bases and 7 bases, in that order; junction bases with no gene match: 8. The CDR3 is 17 amino acids. Germline V gene sequence: CDR1 SGHRS, CDR2 YFSETQ. CDR3 protein: CASSLENLAGGPNEQFF. CDR3 sequence (DNA): TGCGCCAGCAGCTTGGAAAACCTAGCGGGGGGGCCGAATGAGCAGTTCTTC.

The V gene is TRBV5-4, the J gene TRBJ1-2; a possible D gene is TRBD1 (5 bases). Trimming cost V 4 bases and J 2 bases, with 18 bases left between them. The CDR3 covers 16 residues. The germline V gene encodes CDR1 SGHNT and CDR2 YYREEE (reference sequence). CDR3 residues: CASSPPRTGGNYGYTF. The DNA of the CDR3 is TGTGCCAGCAGCCCACCGAGGACCGGGGGAAACTATGGCTACACCTTC.

This chain's CDR3 is CSDRGAFF. The CDR3 DNA reads as TGCAGCGACCGAGGAGCTTTCTTT. The chain employs TRBV29-1 and TRBJ1-1; D unclear. V lost 7 bases and J lost 10, with 7 bases in between. This CDR3 is 8 amino acids long. Germline V lookup: CDR1 SQVTM, CDR2 ANQGSEA.

This clone was recorded a few times. The chain links TRBV6-5 to TRBJ2-2; a possible D gene is TRBD2 (6 bases). CDR1 is MNHEY, CDR2 SVGAGI, per germline. V shed 0 bases and J shed 5 bases, with 13 bases lying between them. CDR3 length: 16 residues. The DNA for the CDR3 is TGTGCCAGCAGTTACTCAAGGGCTGCGGGGACCGGGGAGCTGTTTTTT. It codes for CASSYSRAAGTGELFF.

In this sample, this clone turned up a few times. The chain uses TRBV7-2 and TRBJ2-3; TRBD1 matches at 10 bases. The CDR3 extends over 16 amino acids. With V trimmed by 5 bases and J by 4 bases, 9 bases remained unmatched. Germline V gene sequence: CDR1 SGHTA, CDR2 FQGNSA. CDR3 sequence (DNA): TGTGCCAGCAGCCTGGTCGGGACAGGGGTCGCAGATACGCAGTATTTT. Encoded protein: CASSLVGTGVADTQYF.

The J gene is TRBJ1-1, the V gene TRBV7-8; 7 bases align to TRBD1. Germline CDR1 SGHVS, CDR2 FQNEAQ. CDR3 length: 14 amino acids. V gave up 4 bases and J gave up 0 bases; unmatched junction bases: 2. The DNA of the CDR3 is TGTGCCAGCAGCTCCACAGGGGTGAACACTGAAGCTTTCTTT. The encoded protein is CASSSTGVNTEAFF.

This clone showed up just once. The chain combines TRBV9 with TRBJ2-1; possible D gene TRBD2, 5 bases. The CDR3 consists of 13 residues. The V gene's germline CDR1 is SGDLS and CDR2 YYNGEE. V lost 1 base and J lost 6, with 8 bases in between. This chain's CDR3 is CASSVLAGNEQFF. The CDR3 DNA sequence: TGTGCCAGCAGCGTACTAGCCGGCAATGAGCAGTTCTTC.

The chain employs TRBV6-1 and TRBJ1-2, with 8 nucleotides matching TRBD1. This CDR3 has 12 residues. The J segment lost 6 bases and the V segment lost 4 bases, leaving 1 base of the junction unmatched. Germline-derived CDR1 and CDR2 are MNHNS and SASEGT. The CDR3 DNA reads TGTGCCAGCAGTGGGACAGGGAATGGCTACACCTTC. Translated: CASSGTGNGYTF.

The chain links TRBV6-1 to TRBJ2-3; possible D gene TRBD2, 6 bases. CDR1 is MNHNS, CDR2 SASEGT, per germline. The CDR3 is made up of 15 amino acids. The V gene lost 2 bases and the J gene lost 2 bases, with 11 bases spanning the gap. The CDR3 sequence is CASSERLAVTDTQYF. CDR3 bases: TGTGCCAGCAGTGAAAGGTTAGCGGTCACAGATACGCAGTATTTT.

The sample holds a few counts of this clone. The chain carries TRBV9 and TRBJ2-5; D possibly corresponds to TRBD2 (6 bases). The CDR3 sequence is 15 residues long. The germline V gene has CDR1 SGDLS and CDR2 YYNGEE. Deletions cut 4 bases from V and 5 bases from J, with 18 bases between. CDR3 sequence: CASSPGSLNGETQYF. The CDR3 nucleotides are TGTGCCAGCAGCCCCGGGAGTCTAAACGGGGAGACCCAGTACTTC.

This chain uses TRBV6-5 with TRBJ1-2; tentatively, D is TRBD1 (5 bases). The CDR3 is 15 amino acids. V was shortened by 4 bases and J by 4 bases, with 16 bases between the two germline ends. Looked up from germline, CDR1 is MNHEY and CDR2 is SVGAGI. CDR3 loop: CASSWGGDRGYGYTF. The CDR3 DNA reads TGTGCCAGCAGTTGGGGAGGGGATCGAGGCTATGGCTACACCTTC.

The J gene is TRBJ2-5, the V gene TRBV6-1; the D gene is possibly TRBD2 (6 bases). Trimming stripped 6 bases from V and 10 bases from J, with 18 bases between. The CDR3 length is 13 residues. The V gene's germline CDR1 is MNHNS and CDR2 SASEGT. The CDR3 nucleotides are TGTGCCAGCAGGACTAGGGCCCAGGAAGACCAGTACTTC. Protein sequence: CASRTRAQEDQYF.

The chain couples TRBV7-6 to TRBJ2-3; 11 bases fit TRBD1. V was clipped by 5 bases and J by 6 bases; unmatched bases: 7. Germline V lookup: CDR1 SGHVS, CDR2 FNYEAQ. CDR3 size: 15 residues. The CDR3 DNA reads as TGTGCCAGCAGCAACGGACAGGGGGCCCGGGATACGCAGTATTTT. Encoded protein: CASSNGQGARDTQYF.

The V and J genes are TRBV19 and TRBJ1-5; D is perhaps TRBD1 (6 bases). V was cut by 5 bases and J by 3 bases, with 11 bases left in between. CDR3 size: 14 residues. Germline lookup yields CDR1 LNHDA and CDR2 SQIVND (reference sequence). For the CDR3, the DNA is TGTGCCAGTAGTTGGACAGAGGTCAATCAGCCCCAGCATTTT. Its translation is CASSWTEVNQPQHF.

The chain uses TRBV7-2 and TRBJ2-7, with 8 bases aligning to TRBD1. The CDR3 has 19 residues. Germline-derived CDR1 and CDR2 are SGHTA and FQGNSA. Unmatched junction bases numbered 21, after V lost 6 bases and J lost 2 bases. In nucleotides, the CDR3 is TGTGCCAGCAGGGTGAAAGGGACAGGTCCCACAAATATAGCCTACGAGCAGTACTTC. Protein: CASRVKGTGPTNIAYEQYF.

The chain links TRBV23-1 to TRBJ2-4; 10 bases agree with TRBD1. TRBV23-1 is an ORF for which the function is uncertain. V lost 7 bases to trimming and J lost 5 bases; unmatched junction nucleotides: 2. The CDR3 has 13 amino acids. The CDR3 DNA sequence: TGCGCCAGCACTGGGACAGGGGAAAACATTCAGTACTTC. Translated: CASTGTGENIQYF.

This sequence joins TRBV7-2 and TRBJ2-5; possibly TRBD1 for D (6 bases). Looked up from germline, CDR1 is SGHTA and CDR2 is FQGNSA. The CDR3 consists of 15 residues. Trimming cost V 4 bases and J 4 bases, with 16 bases left between them. The CDR3 is CASSYYTRGPETQYF. The CDR3 nucleotides are TGTGCCAGCAGCTACTACACCAGGGGCCCAGAGACCCAGTACTTC.

This chain links TRBV4-3 with TRBJ2-3; D not certain. Looked up from germline, CDR1 is LGHNA and CDR2 is YSLEER. The V end was cut by 2 bases, the J end by 5 bases, with 8 bases between. The CDR3 has 13 residues. DNA of the CDR3: TGCGCCAGCAGCCAAAGCGTAGGAGATACGCAGTATTTT. It encodes CASSQSVGDTQYF.

The J gene is TRBJ2-1, the V gene TRBV5-4; D ambiguous. The CDR3 length is 14 residues. Trimming removed 3 bases from V and 6 bases from J, with 13 bases in between. Looked up from germline, CDR1 is SGHNT and CDR2 is YYREEE (reference sequence). Here the CDR3 reads CASSSPTLFNEQFF. In nucleotides, the CDR3 is TGTGCCAGCAGCTCCCCTACCCTCTTCAATGAGCAGTTCTTC. The whole variable domain, remainder taken from reference TRBV5-4 and TRBJ2-1, is ETGVTQSPTHLIKTRGQQVTLRCSSQSGHNTVSWYQQALGQGPQFIFQYYREEENGRGNFPPRFSGLQFPNYSSELNVNALELDDSALYLCASSSPTLFNEQFFGPGTRLTVL.

This clone occurred once. The chain uses TRBV5-1 and TRBJ1-5, with D uncertain. This CDR3 region has 14 residues. Per germline, CDR1 SGHRS and CDR2 YFSETQ. V lost 5 bases and J 1 base, leaving 10 bases between the germline ends. Here the CDR3 reads CASSPVPSNQPQHF. The CDR3 bases are TGCGCCAGCAGTCCGGTACCGAGCAATCAGCCCCAGCATTTT.